This TCR beta chain was captured in a study of sequential checkpoint blockade in melanoma. By proportion, this clone is medium-sized. TCRdb keeps only in-frame clones here, not all; method: immunoSEQ multiplex PCR. In the table there are 2,500 to 4,000 clones, 15% to 20% of which are singletons. CDR3 size: 14 residues. V was clipped by 6 bases and J by 5 bases; unmatched bases: 4. CDR1 is MNHGY, CDR2 SAAAGT, per germline. Treatment of the sample: randomized to nivolumab then ipilimumab (arm A) or the reverse (arm B). No patient had prior DNA-damaging chemotherapy. The chain joins TRBV6-8 to TRBJ2-3; the match to TRBD2 covers 11 bases. The origin of this receptor is a human donor with melanoma. The sequenced sample was tumor tissue (inferred from file names), obtained from a patient given nivolumab and ipilimumab in sequence. DNA for the CDR3: TGTGCCAGCAGGAGACTAGCGGGGTTAGATACGCAGTATTTT. Its protein product is CASRRLAGLDTQYF.